This entry lists 14 T cell receptor beta chains sequenced from one sample in a study of T cell responses to AZD1222 COVID-19 vaccine. Libraries were prepared by immunoSEQ multiplex PCR; TCRdb keeps only in-frame clonotypes and omits some of them. The data contain 90,000 to 150,000 clones, roughly nine tenths of them singletons. Specimen: peripheral blood, collected on day 0 of AZD1222 vaccination. These TCRs come from an adult in good health.

The chain employs TRBV19 and TRBJ2-7; 12 bases match TRBD2. V trimming: 0 bases; J trimming: 3 bases; junction bases outside the gene matches: 12. Germline loops: CDR1 LNHDA, CDR2 SQIVND (reference sequence). The CDR3 sequence is 19 residues long. The DNA of the CDR3 is TGTGCCAGTAGTATAGATCCCGGGACTAGCGGGTCCCGGCGCTACGAGCAGTACTTC. It yields the protein CASSIDPGTSGSRRYEQYF.

This clone was found a few times. The rearrangement links TRBV4-1 to TRBJ2-2; D unresolved. Germline V gene lookup returns CDR1 MGHRA and CDR2 YSYEKL. Trimming removed 6 bases at V and 4 bases at J, with 12 bases between. This CDR3 is built from 14 residues. CDR3 DNA: TGCGCCAGCAGACCCGGGCCCCCCACCGGGGAGCTGTTTTTT. Residues: CASRPGPPTGELFF.

Comment on this clone: A read error may produce the germline difference seen at one junction end. The chain couples TRBV9 to TRBJ1-2; a weak D match, TRBD1 (6 bases). This CDR3 region has 16 residues. The germline CDR1 and CDR2 sequences are SGDLS and YYNGEE. CDR3 loop: CSSSVGFGQTNYGYTF. CDR3 DNA sequence: TGTTCCAGCAGCGTAGGATTCGGACAGACCAACTATGGCTACACCTTC. Full variable domain (outside the CDR3, taken from reference TRBV9 and TRBJ1-2): DSGVTQTPKHLITATGQRVTLRCSPRSGDLSVYWYQQSLDQGLQFLIQYYNGEERAKGNILERFSAQQFPDLHSELNLSSLELGDSALYFCSSSVGFGQTNYGYTFGSGTRLTVV.

The chain carries TRBV6-5 and TRBJ2-6; no firm D call. CDR1 is MNHEY and CDR2 is SVGAGI in the germline V gene. V was pared by 8 bases and J by 5 bases, with 10 bases between. This CDR3 spans 13 amino acids. CDR3 in DNA: TGTGCCAGCTCGAGAACCCGGGCCAACGTCCTGACTTTC. This codes for CASSRTRANVLTF.

The chain has TRBV6-5 and TRBJ2-5; a weak D match, TRBD1 (6 bases). Trimming shortened V by 3 bases and J by 5 bases, and 13 bases separated the two germline ends. Looked up from germline, CDR1 is MNHEY and CDR2 is SVGAGI. The length of the CDR3 is 14 residues. CDR3 in DNA: TGTGCCAGCAGTTATGGGGGCAGGAAGGAGACCCAGTACTTC. Translating gives CASSYGGRKETQYF.

This clone has a handful of counts. The chain has TRBV6-2 or TRBV6-3 and TRBJ2-1; no definite D call. The V and J ends lost 0 bases and 5 bases respectively, with 8 bases between them. CDR1 is MNHEY, CDR2 SVGEGT, per germline. The CDR3 length is 14 residues. CDR3 nucleotides: TGTGCCAGCAGTTACTCGACCCTGAACAATGAGCAGTTCTTC. This sequence encodes CASSYSTLNNEQFF.

The rearrangement joins TRBV28 to TRBJ2-7; D is undetermined. CDR1 is MDHEN, CDR2 SYDVKM, per germline. V was cut by 4 bases and J by 2 bases, with 9 bases left in between. The CDR3 is 13 amino acids. The CDR3 nucleotides read TGTGCCAGCAGTTCCCCGGGCACCTACGAGCAGTACTTC. It translates to CASSSPGTYEQYF.

The chain uses TRBV5-1 and TRBJ2-7, with 13 bases identical to TRBD2. Germline-derived CDR1 and CDR2 are SGHRS and YFSETQ. The CDR3 contains 15 residues. Unmatched junction bases numbered 9, after V lost 0 bases and J lost 12 bases. CDR3 protein: CASSLAGTSGTAGYF. CDR3 sequence (DNA): TGCGCCAGCAGCTTGGCCGGGACTAGCGGGACGGCAGGGTACTTC.

This clone was recorded once. The chain employs TRBV19 and TRBJ2-7, with TRBD1 matching over 12 bases. The ends lost 4 bases at V and 5 bases at J; junction bases unmatched: 3. The germline CDR1 and CDR2 sequences are LNHDA and SQIVND (reference sequence). The CDR3 spans 14 residues. CDR3 loop: CASSTGTGGHEQYF. The CDR3 coding sequence is TGTGCCAGTAGTACCGGGACAGGGGGCCACGAGCAGTACTTC.

DNA for the CDR3: TGTGCCAGTAGTAGGGACAGGACCGCCTACGAGCAGTACTTC. Protein product: CASSRDRTAYEQYF. The rearrangement uses TRBV19 and TRBJ2-7; 8 positions agree with TRBD1. CDR1 LNHDA and CDR2 SQIVND come from the germline V gene (reference sequence). V was clipped by 4 bases and J by 2 bases; unmatched bases: 4. The CDR3 is 14 amino acids.

This chain uses TRBV5-1 with TRBJ1-4, with D uncertain. Germline values: CDR1 SGHRS, CDR2 YFSETQ. The CDR3 is 17 residues long. Trimming stripped 0 bases from V and 0 bases from J, with 12 bases between. CDR3 nucleotide sequence: TGCGCCAGCAGCTTGGATGGCAGCTACTCAACTAATGAAAAACTGTTTTTT. This gives the protein CASSLDGSYSTNEKLFF.

The chain links TRBV5-4 to TRBJ2-1; D is ambiguous. The CDR3 totals 14 residues. Germline assignment: CDR1 SGHNT and CDR2 YYREEE (reference sequence). Trimming pared 0 bases from V and 6 bases from J, leaving 10 bases between. In nucleotides, the CDR3 is TGTGCCAGCAGCTTGGGGGTAAACCCCAATGAGCAGTTCTTC. Its protein product is CASSLGVNPNEQFF.

The chain is built from TRBV15 and TRBJ1-2; D is unresolved. V dropped 0 bases and J dropped 14 bases, with 19 bases sitting between them. Germline V gene lookup returns CDR1 LNHNV and CDR2 YYDKDF (reference sequence). The CDR3 length is 14 residues. The CDR3 loop reads CATSRDPPRSAQTF. In DNA, the CDR3 is TGTGCCACCAGCAGAGATCCCCCGCGGTCGGCGCAAACCTTC.

The rearrangement joins TRBV21-1 to TRBJ2-5. TRBV21-1 is a listed pseudogene. The CDR3 runs to 12 residues. CDR3 nucleotide sequence: TGTGCCAGCAGCAAAGTACCGGTGGGCCAGTACTTC. It yields the protein CASSKVPVGQYF.